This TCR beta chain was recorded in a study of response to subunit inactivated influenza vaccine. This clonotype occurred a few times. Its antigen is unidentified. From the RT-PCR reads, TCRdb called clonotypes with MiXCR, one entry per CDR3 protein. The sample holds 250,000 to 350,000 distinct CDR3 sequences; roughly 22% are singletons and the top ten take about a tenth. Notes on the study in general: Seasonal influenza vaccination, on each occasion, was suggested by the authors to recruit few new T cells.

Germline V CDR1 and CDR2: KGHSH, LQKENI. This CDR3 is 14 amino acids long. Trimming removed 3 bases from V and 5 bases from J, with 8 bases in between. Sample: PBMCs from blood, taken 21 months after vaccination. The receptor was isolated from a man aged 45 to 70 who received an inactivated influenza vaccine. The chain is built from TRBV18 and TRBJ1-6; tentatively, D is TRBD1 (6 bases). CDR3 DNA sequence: TGTGCCAGCTCACCCGACAGGAATAATTCACCCCTCCACTTT. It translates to CASSPDRNNSPLHF.